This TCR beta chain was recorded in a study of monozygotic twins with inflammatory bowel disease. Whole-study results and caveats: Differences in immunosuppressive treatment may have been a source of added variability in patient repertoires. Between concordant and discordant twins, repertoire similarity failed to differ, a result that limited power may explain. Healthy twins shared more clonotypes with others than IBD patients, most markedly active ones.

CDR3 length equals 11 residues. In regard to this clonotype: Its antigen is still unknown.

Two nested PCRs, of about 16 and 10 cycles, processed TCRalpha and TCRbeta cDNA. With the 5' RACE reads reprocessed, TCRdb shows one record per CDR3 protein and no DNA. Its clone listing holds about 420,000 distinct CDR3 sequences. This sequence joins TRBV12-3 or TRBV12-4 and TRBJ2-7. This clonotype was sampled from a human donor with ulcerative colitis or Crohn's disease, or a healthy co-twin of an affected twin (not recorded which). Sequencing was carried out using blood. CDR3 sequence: CASSIVGEQYF.